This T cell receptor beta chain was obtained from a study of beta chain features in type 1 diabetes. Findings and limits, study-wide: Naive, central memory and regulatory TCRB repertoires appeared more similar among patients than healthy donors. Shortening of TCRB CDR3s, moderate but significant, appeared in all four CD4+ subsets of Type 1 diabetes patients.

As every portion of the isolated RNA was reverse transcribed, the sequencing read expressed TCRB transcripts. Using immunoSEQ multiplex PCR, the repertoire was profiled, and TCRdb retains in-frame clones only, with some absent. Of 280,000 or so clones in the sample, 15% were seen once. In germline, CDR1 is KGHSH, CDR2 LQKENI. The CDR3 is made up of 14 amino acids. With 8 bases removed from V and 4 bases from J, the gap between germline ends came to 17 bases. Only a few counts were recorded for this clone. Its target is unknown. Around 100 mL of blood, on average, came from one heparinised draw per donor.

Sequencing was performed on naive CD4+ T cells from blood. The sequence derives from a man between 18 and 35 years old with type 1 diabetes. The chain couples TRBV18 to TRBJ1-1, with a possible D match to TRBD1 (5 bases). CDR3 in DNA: TGTGCCAGCGGATCCAGGGAAGGCGGCACTGAAGCTTTCTTT. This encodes CASGSREGGTEAFF.